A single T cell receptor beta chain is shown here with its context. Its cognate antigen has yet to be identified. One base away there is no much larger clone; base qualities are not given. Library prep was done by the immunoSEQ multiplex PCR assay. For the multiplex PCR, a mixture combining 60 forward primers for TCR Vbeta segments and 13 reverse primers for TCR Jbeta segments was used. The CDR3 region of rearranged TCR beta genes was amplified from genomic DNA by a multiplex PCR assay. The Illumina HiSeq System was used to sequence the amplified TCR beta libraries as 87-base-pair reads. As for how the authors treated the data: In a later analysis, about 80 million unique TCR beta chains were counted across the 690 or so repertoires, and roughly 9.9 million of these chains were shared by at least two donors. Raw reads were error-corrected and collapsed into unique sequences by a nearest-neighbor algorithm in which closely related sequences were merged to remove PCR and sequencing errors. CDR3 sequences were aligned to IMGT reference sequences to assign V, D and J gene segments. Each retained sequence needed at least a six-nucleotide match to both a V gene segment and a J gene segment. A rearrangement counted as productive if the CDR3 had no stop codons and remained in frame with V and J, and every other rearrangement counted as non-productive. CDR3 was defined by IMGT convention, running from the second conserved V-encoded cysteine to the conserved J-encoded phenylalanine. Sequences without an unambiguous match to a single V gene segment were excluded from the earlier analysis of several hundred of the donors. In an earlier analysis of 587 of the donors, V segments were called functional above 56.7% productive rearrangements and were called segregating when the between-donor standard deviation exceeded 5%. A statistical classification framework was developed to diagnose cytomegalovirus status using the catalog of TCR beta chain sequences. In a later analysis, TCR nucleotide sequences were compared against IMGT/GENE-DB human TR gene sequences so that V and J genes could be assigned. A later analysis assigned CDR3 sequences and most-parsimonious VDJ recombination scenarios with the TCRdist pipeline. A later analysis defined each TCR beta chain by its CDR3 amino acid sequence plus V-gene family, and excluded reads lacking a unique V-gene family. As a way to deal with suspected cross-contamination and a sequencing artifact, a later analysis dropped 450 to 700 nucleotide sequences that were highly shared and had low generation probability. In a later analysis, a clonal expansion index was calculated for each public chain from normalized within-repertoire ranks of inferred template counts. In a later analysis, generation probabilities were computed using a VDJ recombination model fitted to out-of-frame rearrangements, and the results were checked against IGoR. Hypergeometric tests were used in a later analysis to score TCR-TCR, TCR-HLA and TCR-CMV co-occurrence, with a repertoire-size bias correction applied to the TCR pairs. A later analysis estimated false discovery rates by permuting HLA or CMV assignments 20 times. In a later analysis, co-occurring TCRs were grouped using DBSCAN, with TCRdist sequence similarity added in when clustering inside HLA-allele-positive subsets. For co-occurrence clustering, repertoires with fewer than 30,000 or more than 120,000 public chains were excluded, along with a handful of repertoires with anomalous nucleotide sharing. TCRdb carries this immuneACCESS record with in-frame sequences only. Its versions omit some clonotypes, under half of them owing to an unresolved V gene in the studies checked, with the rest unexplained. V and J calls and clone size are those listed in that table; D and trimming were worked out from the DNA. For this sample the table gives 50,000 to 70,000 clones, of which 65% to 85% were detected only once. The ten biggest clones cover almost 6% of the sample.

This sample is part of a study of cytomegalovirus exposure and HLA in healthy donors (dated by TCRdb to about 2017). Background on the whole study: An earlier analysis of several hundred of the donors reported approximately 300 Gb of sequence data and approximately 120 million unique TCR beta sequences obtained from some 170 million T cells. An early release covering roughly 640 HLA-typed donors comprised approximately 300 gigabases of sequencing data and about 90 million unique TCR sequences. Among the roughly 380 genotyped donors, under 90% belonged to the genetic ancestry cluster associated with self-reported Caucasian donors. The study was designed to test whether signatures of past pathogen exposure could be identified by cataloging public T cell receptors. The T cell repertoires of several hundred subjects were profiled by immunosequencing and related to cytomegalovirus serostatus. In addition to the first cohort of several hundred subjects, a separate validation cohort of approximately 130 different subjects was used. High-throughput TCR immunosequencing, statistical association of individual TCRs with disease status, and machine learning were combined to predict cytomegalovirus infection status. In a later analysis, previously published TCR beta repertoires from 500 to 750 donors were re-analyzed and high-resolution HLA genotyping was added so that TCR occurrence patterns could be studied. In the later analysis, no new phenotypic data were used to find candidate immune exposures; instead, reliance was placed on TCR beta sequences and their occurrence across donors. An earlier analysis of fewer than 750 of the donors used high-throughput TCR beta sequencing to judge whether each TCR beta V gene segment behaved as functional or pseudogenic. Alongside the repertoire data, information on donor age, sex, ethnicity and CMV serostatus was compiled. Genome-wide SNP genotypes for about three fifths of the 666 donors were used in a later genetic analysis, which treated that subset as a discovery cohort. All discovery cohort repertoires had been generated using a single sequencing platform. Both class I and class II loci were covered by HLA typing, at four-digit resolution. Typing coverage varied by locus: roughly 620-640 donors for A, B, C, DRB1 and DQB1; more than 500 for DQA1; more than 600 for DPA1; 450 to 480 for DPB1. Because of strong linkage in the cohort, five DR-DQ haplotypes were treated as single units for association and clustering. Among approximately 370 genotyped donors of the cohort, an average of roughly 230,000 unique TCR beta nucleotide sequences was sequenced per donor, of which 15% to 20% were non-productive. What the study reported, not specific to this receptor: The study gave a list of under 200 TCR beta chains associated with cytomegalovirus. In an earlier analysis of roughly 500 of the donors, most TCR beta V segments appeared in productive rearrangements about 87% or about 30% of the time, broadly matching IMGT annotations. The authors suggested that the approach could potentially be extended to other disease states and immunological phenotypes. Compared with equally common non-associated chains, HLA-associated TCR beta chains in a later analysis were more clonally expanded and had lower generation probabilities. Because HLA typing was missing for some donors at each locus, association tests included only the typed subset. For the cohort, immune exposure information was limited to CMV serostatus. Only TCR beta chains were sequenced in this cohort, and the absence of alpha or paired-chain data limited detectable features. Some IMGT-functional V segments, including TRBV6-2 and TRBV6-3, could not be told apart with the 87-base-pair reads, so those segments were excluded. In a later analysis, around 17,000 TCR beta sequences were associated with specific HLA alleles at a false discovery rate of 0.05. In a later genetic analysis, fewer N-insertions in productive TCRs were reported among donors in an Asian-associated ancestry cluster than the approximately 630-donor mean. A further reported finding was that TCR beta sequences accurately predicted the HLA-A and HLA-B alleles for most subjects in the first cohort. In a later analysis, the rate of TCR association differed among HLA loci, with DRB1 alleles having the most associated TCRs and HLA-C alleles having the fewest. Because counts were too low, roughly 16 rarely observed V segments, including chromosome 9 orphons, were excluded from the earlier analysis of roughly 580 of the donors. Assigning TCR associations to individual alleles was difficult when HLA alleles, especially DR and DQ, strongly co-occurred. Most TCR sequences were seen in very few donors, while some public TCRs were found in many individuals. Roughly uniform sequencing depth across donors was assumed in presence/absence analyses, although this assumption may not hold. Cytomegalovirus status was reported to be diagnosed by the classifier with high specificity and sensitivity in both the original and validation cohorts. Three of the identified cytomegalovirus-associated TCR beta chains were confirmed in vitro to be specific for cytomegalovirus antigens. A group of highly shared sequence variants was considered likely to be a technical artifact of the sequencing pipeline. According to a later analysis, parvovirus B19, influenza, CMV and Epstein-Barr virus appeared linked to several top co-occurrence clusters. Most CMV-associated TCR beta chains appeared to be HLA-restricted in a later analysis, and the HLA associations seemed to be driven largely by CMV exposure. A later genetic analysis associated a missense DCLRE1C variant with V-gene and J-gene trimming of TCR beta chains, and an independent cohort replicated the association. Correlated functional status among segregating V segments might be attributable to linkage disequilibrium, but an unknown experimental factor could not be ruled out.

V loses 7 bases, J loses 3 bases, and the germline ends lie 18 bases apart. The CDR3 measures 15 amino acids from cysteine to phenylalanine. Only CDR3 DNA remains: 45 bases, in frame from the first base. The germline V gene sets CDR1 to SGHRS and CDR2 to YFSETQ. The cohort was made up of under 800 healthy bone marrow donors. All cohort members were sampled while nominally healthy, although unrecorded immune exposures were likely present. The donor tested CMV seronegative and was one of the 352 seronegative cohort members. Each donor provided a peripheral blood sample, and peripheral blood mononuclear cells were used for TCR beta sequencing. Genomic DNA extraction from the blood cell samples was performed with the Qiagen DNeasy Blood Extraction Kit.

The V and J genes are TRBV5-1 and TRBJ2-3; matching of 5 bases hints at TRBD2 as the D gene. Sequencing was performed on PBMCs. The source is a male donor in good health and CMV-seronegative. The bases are TGCGCCAGCGGACCCCGGGAAATAGGTACAGATACGCAGTATTTT. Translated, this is CASGPREIGTDTQYF.